One and the same sample provided the 25 T cell receptor beta chains below, sequenced in a study of shared clonotypes between healthy human individuals (TCRdb year 2020). Library preparation employed the immunoSEQ multiplex PCR assay. TCRdb stores this immuneACCESS table with in-frame sequences only. Part of the clones is absent; in the studies checked, under half of the shortfall reflects unresolved V genes, and no reason is known for the rest. The sample records over a million clones, approximately 80% of which are singletons. Around 0.61% of the sample goes to the ten largest clones. Sequences were obtained from memory CD4+ T cells from PBMCs. The cell subset or site label for this specimen denotes: CD45RA-negative fraction. The receptors shown here come from a young man in good health. Some clones in this sample may be carry-over from other donors' samples.

The rearrangement uses TRBV7-3 and TRBJ1-2; 11 bases line up with TRBD1. Germline assignment: CDR1 SGHTA and CDR2 FQGTGA. With V trimmed by 5 bases and J by 7 bases, 6 bases remained unmatched. The CDR3 runs to 14 residues. CDR3 in DNA: TGTGCCAGCAGCCTCGGACAGGGGGCTGTTGGCTACACCTTC. Its translation: CASSLGQGAVGYTF. Variable domain in full (rest from reference TRBV7-3 and TRBJ1-2): GAGVSQTPSNKVTEKGKYVELRCDPISGHTALYWYRQSLGQGPEFLIYFQGTGAADDSGLPNDRFFAVRPEGSVSTLKIQRTERGDSAVYLCASSLGQGAVGYTFGSGTRLTVV.

The J gene is TRBJ2-4, the V gene TRBV11-2; D not resolved. V shed 4 bases and J shed 3 bases, with 10 bases lying between them. The CDR3 sequence is 14 residues long. Germline lookup yields CDR1 SGHAT and CDR2 FQNNGV. The DNA of the CDR3 is TGTGCCAGCAGCTACGGGTGGGGCAAAAACATTCAGTACTTC. The encoded protein is CASSYGWGKNIQYF.

This sequence joins TRBV27 and TRBJ2-7; D is tentatively TRBD1 or TRBD2 (5 bases each). The CDR3 consists of 14 residues. V dropped 5 bases and J dropped 3 bases, with 14 bases sitting between them. The germline gives CDR1 MNHEY, CDR2 SMNVEV (reference sequence). The chain's CDR3 is CASSRRDPIYEQYF. CDR3 sequence (DNA): TGTGCCAGCAGTCGCCGGGACCCGATCTACGAGCAGTACTTC.

Concerning this clone itself: This CDR3 is also generated by other DNA sequences in the sample. The chain uses TRBV5-1 and TRBJ1-2, with 9 bases that match TRBD1. V trimming: 3 bases; J trimming: 3 bases; junction bases outside the gene matches: 3. The CDR3 contains 14 residues. Germline CDR1 SGHRS, CDR2 YFSETQ. The CDR3 loop reads CASSSQGADYGYTF. CDR3 in DNA: TGCGCCAGCAGCTCACAGGGGGCGGACTATGGCTACACCTTC. Full variable domain (rest looked up from reference TRBV5-1 and TRBJ1-2): KAGVTQTPRYLIKTRGQQVTLSCSPISGHRSVSWYQQTPGQGLQFLFEYFSETQRNKGNFPGRFSGRQFSNSRSEMNVSTLELGDSALYLCASSSQGADYGYTFGSGTRLTVV.

The V and J genes are TRBV29-1 and TRBJ1-2; D is possibly TRBD1 (5 bases). V was pared by 4 bases and J by 8 bases, with 11 bases between. Germline CDR1 and CDR2: SQVTM and ANQGSEA. CDR3 size: 11 residues. CDR3 coding DNA: TGCAGCGTTGTGGAGTGGGGGGGCTACACCTTC. Amino acids: CSVVEWGGYTF.

The V and J genes are TRBV19 and TRBJ2-1, with a weak D call TRBD1 (6 bases). The CDR3 loop spans 13 amino acids. V was shortened by 1 base and J by 12 bases, with 13 bases between the two germline ends. Germline loops: CDR1 LNHDA, CDR2 SQIVND (reference sequence). This CDR3 reads CASSIGSGQRQFF. CDR3 coding DNA: TGTGCCAGTAGTATAGGTTCCGGACAGCGGCAGTTCTTC. Full variable domain (rest looked up from reference TRBV19 and TRBJ2-1): DGGITQSPKYLFRKEGQNVTLSCEQNLNHDAMYWYRQDPGQGLRLIYYSQIVNDFQKGDIAEGYSVSREKKESFPLTVTSAQKNPTAFYLCASSIGSGQRQFFGPGTRLTVL.

This chain links TRBV7-9 with TRBJ1-5; no clear D gene. Germline V gives CDR1 SEHNR, CDR2 FQNEAQ (reference sequence). V shed 5 bases and J shed 5 bases, with 7 bases lying between them. The CDR3 covers 12 residues. CDR3 amino acids: CASSRTDQPQHF. For the CDR3, the DNA is TGTGCCAGCAGCCGGACTGATCAGCCCCAGCATTTT.

On this clone itself: A much bigger clone sits one base away, suggesting this may be a read error. V is TRBV6-5 and J is TRBJ1-5; TRBD1 matches 9 bases. This CDR3 contains 14 residues. CDR1 MNHEY and CDR2 SVGAGI come from the germline V gene. Trimming took 6 bases from V and 4 from J; bases not matched to a gene: 4. The CDR3: CASSPGTGNQPQHF. For the CDR3, the DNA is TGTGCCAGCAGCCCCGGGACAGGGAATCAGCCCCAGCATTTT.

The chain carries TRBV4-1 and TRBJ1-5; no clear D gene. Trimming stripped 3 bases from V and 4 bases from J, with 4 bases between. The CDR3 is 12 residues long. CDR1 is MGHRA and CDR2 is YSYEKL in the germline V gene. As DNA, the CDR3 is TGCGCCAGCAGCCACCTAAATCAGCCCCAGCATTTT. Residues: CASSHLNQPQHF.

The rearrangement joins TRBV28 to TRBJ2-7; no clear D gene. Deletions cut 3 bases from V and 1 base from J, with 10 bases between. The CDR3 runs to 14 residues. The germline V gene encodes CDR1 MDHEN and CDR2 SYDVKM. CDR3 in amino acids: CASSLWTGSYEQYF. In DNA form, the CDR3 reads TGTGCCAGCAGTTTGTGGACGGGTTCCTACGAGCAGTACTTC.

In nucleotides, the CDR3 is TGCGCCAGCAGCCAAGTTTCCGCAGGGGGCTCCTACGAGCAGTACTTC. Protein: CASSQVSAGGSYEQYF. V gene TRBV4-1 combines with J gene TRBJ2-7; 7 bases map to TRBD1. Per germline, CDR1 MGHRA and CDR2 YSYEKL. Germline trimming cut 1 base from V and 0 bases from J; bases unmatched to any gene: 6. The CDR3 runs to 16 residues.

The V and J genes are TRBV5-1 and TRBJ2-1, with 11 positions matching TRBD2. Germline V CDR1 and CDR2: SGHRS, YFSETQ. The CDR3 consists of 15 residues. The J segment lost 7 bases and the V segment lost 3 bases, leaving 6 bases of the junction unmatched. This chain's CDR3 is CASSYSGRALNEQFF. CDR3 nucleotide sequence: TGCGCCAGCAGCTATAGCGGGAGGGCCTTGAATGAGCAGTTCTTC.

In its sample, this clone was seen many times. Other nucleotide sequences from this sample produce the same CDR3. The chain links TRBV7-9 to TRBJ2-3; D not resolved. Germline CDR1 reads SEHNR; CDR2 reads FQNEAQ (reference sequence). The CDR3 runs to 12 residues. The V gene lost 3 bases and the J gene lost 9 bases, with 10 bases spanning the gap. CDR3 residues: CASSFGLGTQYF. CDR3 DNA: TGTGCCAGCAGCTTCGGGCTAGGGACGCAGTATTTT.

This rearrangement joins TRBV9 to TRBJ2-3, with TRBD1 matching over 7 bases. V lost 4 bases to trimming and J lost 4 bases; unmatched junction nucleotides: 6. Germline V gene lookup returns CDR1 SGDLS and CDR2 YYNGEE. The CDR3 contains 14 residues. The CDR3 DNA follows: TGTGCCAGCAGCCCGGGACAGACGGCAGATACGCAGTATTTT. Translation: CASSPGQTADTQYF.

This clone was counted only a few times. CDR3 in DNA: TGCAGCGTTGTTTCGGCCCTGAACACTGAAGCTTTCTTT. It codes for CSVVSALNTEAFF. This chain uses TRBV29-1 with TRBJ1-1; no firm D call. V lost 4 bases and J 0 bases, leaving 9 bases between the germline ends. The CDR3 length is 13 residues. The germline V gene has CDR1 SQVTM and CDR2 ANQGSEA.

The table lists this clone with a few counts. This same CDR3 is encoded by further DNA sequences in the sample. The genes are TRBV28 and TRBJ1-3, with TRBD1 matching over 7 bases. The CDR3 is 13 residues long. V lost 6 bases and J lost 4; bases outside the gene matches: 3. Per germline, CDR1 MDHEN and CDR2 SYDVKM. This CDR3 reads CASSPGQGNTIYF. The CDR3 bases are TGTGCCAGCAGCCCGGGACAGGGAAACACCATATATTTT.

The chain uses TRBV5-4 and TRBJ2-3; 11 bases line up with TRBD2. V shed 4 bases and J 5 bases; nucleotides not matched to a gene: 3. The length of the CDR3 is 14 residues. In germline, CDR1 is SGHNT, CDR2 YYREEE (reference sequence). The CDR3 coding sequence is TGTGCCAGCAGCCCCGGACTAGCGGGAGATACGCAGTATTTT. Translating gives CASSPGLAGDTQYF. The variable domain in full, completed from reference TRBV5-4 and TRBJ2-3, reads ETGVTQSPTHLIKTRGQQVTLRCSSQSGHNTVSWYQQALGQGPQFIFQYYREEENGRGNFPPRFSGLQFPNYSSELNVNALELDDSALYLCASSPGLAGDTQYFGPGTRLTVL.

The chain links TRBV7-2 to TRBJ2-1; D gene ambiguous. Germline-derived CDR1 and CDR2 are SGHTA and FQGNSA. CDR3 length: 15 residues. Trimming stripped 1 base from V and 0 bases from J, with 7 bases between. The CDR3 DNA sequence: TGTGCCAGCAGCTTAGGGGTAGTCTCCTACAATGAGCAGTTCTTC. This encodes CASSLGVVSYNEQFF.

With regard to this clone: Being one base from a much bigger clone, this may be a read error. This chain links TRBV10-3 with TRBJ1-2; 7 bases line up with TRBD1. CDR3 length: 13 residues. Germline loops: CDR1 ENHRY, CDR2 SYGVKD. Germline trimming cut 6 bases from V and 1 base from J; bases unmatched to any gene: 2. The CDR3 spells CAISGQVNYGYTF. CDR3 bases: TGTGCCATCAGCGGACAGGTTAACTATGGCTACACCTTC.

Notes on this clone: Other DNA sequences from this sample encode an identical CDR3 as well. This chain uses TRBV11-3 with TRBJ2-7, with D perhaps TRBD2 (6 bases). Trimming removed 1 base from V and 0 bases from J, with 10 bases in between. Germline CDR1 and CDR2: SGHNT and YENEEA. This CDR3 has 15 amino acids. CDR3 sequence (DNA): TGTGCCAGCAGCTTAGGGGGCGGGAACTCCTACGAGCAGTACTTC. Translating gives CASSLGGGNSYEQYF.

As for this clone: Different DNA sequences within this sample yield the same CDR3. The J gene is TRBJ1-2, the V gene TRBV7-9; D ambiguous. The V gene lost 4 bases and the J gene lost 8 bases, with 8 bases spanning the gap. The V gene's germline CDR1 is SEHNR and CDR2 FQNEAQ (reference sequence). This CDR3 comprises 11 residues. CDR3 sequence: CASSSPQGYTF. CDR3 coding DNA: TGTGCCAGCAGCTCGCCACAGGGCTACACCTTC. The full variable domain, in which reference TRBV7-9 and TRBJ1-2 provide the parts outside the CDR3, is DTGVSQNPRHKITKRGQNVTFRCDPISEHNRLYWYRQTLGQGPEFLTYFQNEAQLEKSRLLSDRFSAERPKGSFSTLEIQRTEQGDSAMYLCASSSPQGYTFGSGTRLTVV.

The gene calls are TRBV5-1 and TRBJ2-2; tentatively, D is TRBD2 (6 bases). Germline CDR1 is SGHRS and CDR2 is YFSETQ. With 0 bases removed from V and 0 bases from J, the gap between germline ends came to 9 bases. The CDR3 loop spans 16 amino acids. CDR3 residues: CASSLVSGANTGELFF. As DNA, the CDR3 is TGCGCCAGCAGCTTGGTTTCGGGGGCGAACACCGGGGAGCTGTTTTTT.

This clone came up a few times. V is TRBV14 and J is TRBJ1-3, with D tentatively TRBD1 (5 bases). The CDR3 loop spans 14 amino acids. V shed 4 bases and J shed 3 bases, with 10 bases lying between them. The germline gives CDR1 SGHDN, CDR2 FVKESK. The CDR3 loop is CASSLGTLGNTIYF. In DNA form, the CDR3 reads TGTGCCAGCAGCCTCGGGACCCTTGGAAACACCATATATTTT.

This clone was counted many times. The chain links TRBV18 to TRBJ2-1; no firm D call. Germline V gene lookup returns CDR1 KGHSH and CDR2 LQKENI. V gave up 4 bases and J gave up 8 bases, with 9 bases separating them. The CDR3 has 12 residues. The chain's CDR3 is CASSRSRDEQFF. The CDR3 DNA is TGTGCCAGCTCACGTAGTCGCGATGAGCAGTTCTTC.

The chain links TRBV18 to TRBJ2-3; weak D call: TRBD1 (5 bases). Looked up from germline, CDR1 is KGHSH and CDR2 is LQKENI. V lost 3 bases and J lost 2, with 9 bases in between. The length of the CDR3 is 14 residues. The CDR3 loop reads CASSPETATDTQYF. Here the CDR3 DNA reads TGTGCCAGCTCACCTGAGACAGCCACAGATACGCAGTATTTT.